This TCR beta chain stems from a study of T-cell reconstitution after alpha-beta-depleted transplantation in children. This clonotype was detected ten times or more. Researchers prepared the TCRbeta library using unique molecular identifiers, the study reports. TCRdb recomputed calls from the PCR reads with MiXCR, one row per CDR3 protein. The sample holds around 340,000 distinct CDR3 sequences; more than 10% are singletons and the top ten take about 4.5%. The sequence was collected from a human donor who donated a stem cell graft to a child with Fanconi anemia. The specimen was PBMCs, collected from the stem cell graft.

The CDR3 DNA reads TGCGCCAGCACCGCCCAGCGGGTCGGTGAGACCCAGTACTTC. It is translated as CASTAQRVGETQYF. This sequence joins TRBV5-1 and TRBJ2-5; a possible D gene is TRBD2 (6 bases). Germline V gives CDR1 SGHRS, CDR2 YFSETQ. With 6 bases removed from V and 5 bases from J, the gap between germline ends came to 17 bases. There are 14 residues in the CDR3. The full variable domain, in which reference TRBV5-1 and TRBJ2-5 provide the parts outside the CDR3, is KAGVTQTPRYLIKTRGQQVTLSCSPISGHRSVSWYQQTPGQGLQFLFEYFSETQRNKGNFPGRFSGRQFSNSRSEMNVSTLELGDSALYLCASTAQRVGETQYFGPGTRLLVL.